These T cell receptor beta chains were read from a single sample in a study of siplizumab effects on memory and regulatory T cells. Profiling relied on immunoSEQ multiplex PCR, and the TCRdb table lists in-frame clones only, not all of them. The sample carries some 64,000 clones, 79% recorded once. Sequenced material: memory CD4+ T cells sorted from blood. The receptors were gathered from a human donor in good health. Both conserved end residues are part of each CDR3. The D gene is left open where the match is weak. The size field is filled for only some rows; it gives once, few, many or a size class.

TRBJ2-2,.,TRBV7-6,.,CASSYMGPPTGELFF,TGTGCCAGCAGCTATATGGGACCCCCCACCGGGGAGCTGTTTTTT
TRBJ2-1,.,TRBV7-3,TRBD2,CASSARLASNEQFF,TGTGCCAGCAGCGCCCGACTAGCCTCCAATGAGCAGTTCTTC
TRBJ1-2,.,TRBV5-6,.,CASSLVAGVGYTF,TGTGCCAGCAGCTTGGTTGCAGGGGTTGGCTACACCTTC
TRBJ1-5,.,TRBV15,.,CATSRETGPYQPQHF,TGTGCCACCAGCAGAGAAACAGGGCCTTATCAGCCCCAGCATTTT
TRBJ1-6,once,TRBV27,.,CASSRKTDSPLHF,TGTGCCAGCAGTCGTAAAACCGATTCACCCCTCCACTTT
TRBJ1-1,.,TRBV10-2,.,CASSEGGATAFF,TGCGCCAGCAGTGAAGGGGGGGCAACAGCTTTCTTT
TRBJ1-5,few,TRBV28,.,CASGGGAGNQPQHF,TGTGCCAGCGGAGGGGGGGCCGGCAATCAGCCCCAGCATTTT
TRBJ1-4,.,TRBV15,.,CATSRDPNEKLFF,TGTGCCACCAGCAGAGATCCTAATGAAAAACTGTTTTTT
TRBJ2-7,.,TRBV2,TRBD1,CASRTSGTGSNEQYF,TGTGCCAGCAGGACGTCCGGGACAGGGTCCAACGAGCAGTACTTC
TRBJ1-2,.,TRBV7-2,.,CASIITGRTYGYTF,TGTGCCAGCATCATAACGGGACGGACCTATGGCTACACCTTC
TRBJ1-4,.,TRBV18,.,CASAPGQNNEKLFF,TGTGCCAGCGCACCGGGGCAGAATAATGAAAAACTGTTTTTT
TRBJ2-3,.,TRBV11-3,TRBD2,CASSPSGRGGDTQYF,TGTGCCAGCAGCCCCTCGGGGCGGGGGGGAGATACGCAGTATTTT
TRBJ2-1,.,TRBV7-2,.,CASSLARTSQDNEQFF,TGTGCCAGCAGCCTGGCCCGGACCTCCCAGGACAATGAGCAGTTCTTC
TRBJ2-1,few,TRBV7-2,.,CASSLGPGDEQFF,TGTGCCAGCAGCTTAGGTCCGGGAGATGAGCAGTTCTTC
TRBJ1-5,.,TRBV6-4,.,CASSITAADNQPQHF,TGTGCCAGCAGTATTACGGCAGCCGACAATCAGCCCCAGCATTTT
TRBJ1-1,.,TRBV19,TRBD1,CASSPSTGEAFF,TGTGCCAGTAGTCCGTCGACAGGGGAAGCTTTCTTT
TRBJ1-5,.,TRBV29-1,TRBD1,CSALTGTGVQPQHF,TGCAGCGCCCTGACCGGGACAGGGGTTCAGCCCCAGCATTTT
TRBJ2-1,.,TRBV5-4,TRBD1,CASSSGQGSYNEQFF,TGTGCCAGCAGCTCCGGACAGGGGTCCTACAATGAGCAGTTCTTC
TRBJ1-5,.,TRBV4-1,TRBD1,CASSLLLQGTQPQHF,TGCGCCAGCAGCCTGCTCCTACAGGGGACTCAGCCCCAGCATTTT
TRBJ1-3,.,TRBV11-2,.,CASSLPGNTIYF,TGTGCCAGCAGCTTACCTGGAAACACCATATATTTT
TRBJ2-3,.,TRBV2,.,CASTRRGRGTDTQYF,TGTGCCAGCACCAGAAGGGGCAGGGGAACAGATACGCAGTATTTT
TRBJ2-3,once,TRBV11-2,.,CASSTTVTDTQYF,TGTGCCAGCAGTACGACTGTCACAGATACGCAGTATTTT
TRBJ1-6,.,TRBV7-3,TRBD1,CASSSTGGYNSPLHF,TGTGCCAGCAGCTCAACAGGGGGTTATAATTCACCCCTCCACTTT
TRBJ2-2,.,TRBV6-1,TRBD2,CASSERLAGTGELFF,TGTGCCAGCAGTGAACGTCTAGCGGGCACCGGGGAGCTGTTTTTT
TRBJ1-5,.,TRBV13,TRBD1,CASSLGGTAGSQPQHF,TGTGCCAGCAGCTTAGGAGGGACAGCCGGTAGTCAGCCCCAGCATTTT
TRBJ1-4,few,TRBV30,.,CAWSVLPATNEKLFF,TGTGCCTGGAGTGTACTCCCTGCAACTAATGAAAAACTGTTTTTT
TRBJ2-1,.,TRBV5-6,.,CASSLGEVPNEQFF,TGTGCCAGCAGCTTGGGGGAGGTACCTAATGAGCAGTTCTTC
TRBJ1-5,.,TRBV4-2,.,CASSQDPGNQPQHF,TGTGCCAGCAGCCAAGACCCGGGGAACCAGCCCCAGCATTTT
TRBJ1-2,.,TRBV19,.,CASSGRGSFYGYTF,TGTGCCAGTAGTGGTAGGGGCTCCTTCTATGGCTACACCTTC
TRBJ2-3,.,TRBV6-1,TRBD2,CASSETSGGSTDTQYF,TGTGCCAGCAGTGAAACTAGCGGGGGGAGCACAGATACGCAGTATTTT
TRBJ1-1,.,TRBV7-6,TRBD1,CASSLGQGGGRLNTEAFF,TGTGCCAGCAGTCTTGGACAGGGAGGGGGGCGATTGAACACTGAAGCTTTCTTT
TRBJ2-7,.,TRBV19,.,CASSARDEQYF,TGTGCCAGTAGTGCCCGGGACGAGCAGTACTTC
TRBJ1-3,.,TRBV5-6,.,CASSLEQFSGNTIYF,TGTGCCAGCAGCTTGGAACAGTTCTCTGGAAACACCATATATTTT
TRBJ1-1,once,TRBV4-1,TRBD1,CASSSYRGQNTEAFF,TGCGCCAGCAGCTCATACAGGGGGCAAAACACTGAAGCTTTCTTT
TRBJ2-5,.,TRBV4-1,TRBD2,CASSRFGGAGETQYF,TGCGCCAGCAGCCGGTTCGGGGGGGCCGGTGAGACCCAGTACTTC
TRBJ2-7,.,TRBV27,.,CASSWGSSYEQYF,TGTGCCAGCAGTTGGGGCAGCTCCTACGAGCAGTACTTC
TRBJ2-5,.,TRBV4-2,TRBD2,CASSPRLAGVGETQYF,TGTGCCAGCAGCCCTAGACTAGCGGGGGTGGGGGAGACCCAGTACTTC
TRBJ1-6,few,TRBV6-5,TRBD1,CAIGQGASPLHF,TGTGCCATAGGACAGGGGGCTTCACCCCTCCACTTT
TRBJ1-6,once,TRBV5-1,.,CASSSNVGSSYNSPLHF,TGCGCCAGCAGCTCTAATGTGGGTAGCTCCTATAATTCACCCCTCCACTTT
TRBJ2-7,.,TRBV7-2,.,CASSLASSGSNEQYF,TGTGCCAGCAGCTTAGCATCTTCAGGGAGTAACGAGCAGTACTTC
TRBJ2-5,.,TRBV10-1,.,CDLPSDQETQYF,TGCGACCTACCTAGCGACCAAGAGACCCAGTACTTC
TRBJ1-1,.,TRBV4-2,.,CASSQDPLGGNTEAFF,TGTGCCAGCAGCCAAGACCCCCTTGGGGGGAACACTGAAGCTTTCTTT
TRBJ1-2,once,TRBV6-1,.,CASSERDYGYTF,TGTGCCAGCAGTGAACGAGATTATGGCTACACCTTC
TRBJ1-2,once,TRBV5-6,.,CASYRKLIGYTF,TGTGCCAGCTACCGCAAATTGATTGGCTACACCTTC
TRBJ1-4,.,TRBV4-3,.,CASSQEGWGNNEKLFF,TGCGCCAGCAGCCAAGAAGGATGGGGAAATAATGAAAAACTGTTTTTT
TRBJ1-5,.,TRBV5-4,TRBD1,CGTPLGEGANQPQHF,TGTGGCACCCCCCTCGGGGAGGGGGCAAATCAGCCCCAGCATTTT
TRBJ2-2,once,TRBV5-4,.,CASSFGQGPTGELFF,TGTGCCAGCAGCTTTGGCCAGGGGCCCACCGGGGAGCTGTTTTTT
TRBJ1-6,.,TRBV14,.,CASSQRGNSPLHF,TGTGCCAGCAGCCAGCGGGGGAATTCACCCCTCCACTTT
TRBJ1-1,.,TRBV7-3,.,CASSTGWNTEAFF,TGTGCCAGCAGCACCGGATGGAACACTGAAGCTTTCTTT
TRBJ1-5,.,TRBV19,.,CASSIAGYSNQPQHF,TGTGCCAGTAGTATAGCCGGCTATAGCAATCAGCCCCAGCATTTT
TRBJ2-1,once,TRBV7-2,TRBD2,CASSPTSGGYNEQFF,TGTGCCAGCAGCCCTACTAGCGGGGGATACAATGAGCAGTTCTTC
TRBJ2-3,.,TRBV6-4,TRBD2,CASSLFSGASTDTQYF,TGTGCCAGCAGTCTATTTAGCGGGGCGAGCACAGATACGCAGTATTTT
TRBJ1-2,.,TRBV7-2,.,CASSLNPTGAVNYGYTF,TGTGCCAGCAGCCTTAACCCGACAGGAGCTGTTAACTATGGCTACACCTTC
TRBJ1-4,.,TRBV5-1,TRBD1,CASSERQGGEKLFF,TGCGCCAGCTCTGAAAGACAGGGTGGAGAAAAACTGTTTTTT
TRBJ1-4,.,TRBV7-8,.,CASSPYGRPEKLFF,TGTGCCAGCAGCCCTTACGGGCGACCGGAAAAACTGTTTTTT
TRBJ2-1,.,TRBV19,TRBD2,CASRAVAGSGEQFF,TGTGCCAGTAGGGCGGTAGCGGGGTCAGGTGAGCAGTTCTTC
TRBJ1-1,.,TRBV6-1,.,CASSWASNTEAFF,TGTGCCAGCAGCTGGGCGTCGAACACTGAAGCTTTCTTT
TRBJ1-1,.,TRBV2,.,CASQRQRVTEAFF,TGTGCCAGCCAGAGACAGAGGGTCACTGAAGCTTTCTTT